The rows below give T cell receptor beta chains drawn from one sample of a study of shared clonotypes between healthy human individuals. Some clones are missing from TCRdb's copy, which holds only in-frame ones; the method was immunoSEQ multiplex PCR. The sample lists 730,000 or so clones, around 72% seen once, with 1.5% to 2% in the top ten. The specimen sequenced was memory CD4+ T cells sorted from blood. Every receptor here comes from a woman between 25 and 40 years old in good health. Each CDR3 is given with its conserved first and last residue. Fields, in order: CDR3 length, V gene, J gene, clone size, D gene, CDR3 protein, CDR3 DNA. D genes are given only for firm matches. Some rows mark clone size as missing; the rest say once, few, many or name a class of expanded clone.

length: 15; V: TRBV28; J: TRBJ2-7; size: -; D: -; CDR3: CASSLLQRSSYEQYF; DNA: TGTGCCAGCAGTTTACTCCAGCGGAGCTCCTACGAGCAGTACTTC
length: 15; V: TRBV27; J: TRBJ2-1; size: -; D: TRBD2; CDR3: CASSLGTSGYNEQFF; DNA: TGTGCCAGCAGTTTAGGGACTAGCGGTTACAATGAGCAGTTCTTC
length: 15; V: TRBV7-2; J: TRBJ2-2; size: -; D: -; CDR3: CASSLRRRNTGELFF; DNA: TGTGCCAGCAGCTTACGGCGGAGGAACACCGGGGAGCTGTTTTTT
length: 15; V: TRBV11-2; J: TRBJ2-7; size: once; D: TRBD1; CDR3: CASSRGTGDRYEQYF; DNA: TGTGCCAGCAGCAGAGGGACAGGGGATCGGTACGAGCAGTACTTC
length: 14; V: TRBV30; J: TRBJ1-3; size: -; D: -; CDR3: CAWGGHNSGNTIYF; DNA: TGTGCCTGGGGGGGACATAACTCTGGAAACACCATATATTTT
length: 15; V: TRBV5-1; J: TRBJ2-5; size: -; D: TRBD1; CDR3: CASSSLQGLGETQYF; DNA: TGCGCCAGCAGCTCATTACAGGGGCTGGGGGAGACCCAGTACTTC
length: 14; V: TRBV11-2; J: TRBJ1-3; size: few; D: -; CDR3: CASSPMRDGNTIYF; DNA: TGTGCCAGCAGCCCCATGAGGGATGGAAACACCATATATTTT
length: 14; V: TRBV6-5; J: TRBJ2-7; size: once; D: -; CDR3: CASSYSRFSYEQYF; DNA: TGTGCCAGCAGTTACTCGAGGTTTTCCTACGAGCAGTACTTC
length: 14; V: TRBV18; J: TRBJ2-7; size: once; D: -; CDR3: CASSPGTPAYEQYF; DNA: TGTGCCAGCTCACCAGGGACCCCTGCCTACGAGCAGTACTTC
length: 14; V: TRBV18; J: TRBJ1-4; size: -; D: TRBD1; CDR3: CASSPGQADEKLFF; DNA: TGTGCCAGCTCACCGGGACAGGCGGATGAAAAACTGTTTTTT
length: 12; V: TRBV2; J: TRBJ2-7; size: -; D: -; CDR3: CASTGRSYEQYF; DNA: TGTGCCAGCACGGGCAGATCCTACGAGCAGTACTTC
length: 14; V: TRBV5-1; J: TRBJ2-7; size: -; D: TRBD1; CDR3: CASSPGTGGLEQYF; DNA: TGCGCCAGCAGCCCAGGGACAGGGGGCTTGGAGCAGTACTTC
length: 14; V: TRBV28; J: TRBJ2-3; size: -; D: -; CDR3: CASRVDRNTDTQYF; DNA: TGTGCCAGCAGAGTGGACAGAAACACAGATACGCAGTATTTT
length: 16; V: TRBV29-1; J: TRBJ1-2; size: -; D: -; CDR3: CSASPLSAAGGAGYTF; DNA: TGCAGCGCCTCCCCCCTATCTGCGGCCGGGGGCGCCGGCTACACCTTC
length: 15; V: TRBV7-9; J: TRBJ2-5; size: -; D: TRBD2; CDR3: CASSENGLEQETQYF; DNA: TGTGCCAGCAGCGAAAACGGACTAGAACAAGAGACCCAGTACTTC
length: 14; V: TRBV5-4; J: TRBJ1-1; size: -; D: TRBD1; CDR3: CASSPPNRGTEAFF; DNA: TGTGCCAGCAGCCCACCCAACAGGGGGACTGAAGCTTTCTTT
length: 11; V: TRBV29-1; J: TRBJ1-1; size: -; D: -; CDR3: CSVGFGTEAFF; DNA: TGCAGCGTTGGCTTTGGCACTGAAGCTTTCTTT
length: 14; V: TRBV5-4; J: TRBJ1-3; size: -; D: -; CDR3: CASSRDISGNTIYF; DNA: TGTGCCAGCAGCCGGGACATCTCTGGAAACACCATATATTTT
length: 15; V: TRBV6-1; J: TRBJ1-5; size: -; D: -; CDR3: CASSREGDLDQPQHF; DNA: TGTGCCAGCAGTAGGGAGGGGGACCTAGATCAGCCCCAGCATTTT
length: 15; V: TRBV9; J: TRBJ2-7; size: -; D: -; CDR3: CASSATRTGTYEQYF; DNA: TGTGCCAGCAGCGCCACACGGACGGGAACCTACGAGCAGTACTTC
length: 17; V: TRBV27; J: TRBJ2-2; size: -; D: -; CDR3: CASSLSVYKGPTGELFF; DNA: TGTGCCAGCAGTTTATCGGTATATAAGGGGCCAACCGGGGAGCTGTTTTTT
length: 15; V: TRBV2; J: TRBJ2-5; size: -; D: TRBD1; CDR3: CASSQQGQWRETQYF; DNA: TGTGCCAGCAGCCAACAGGGGCAATGGAGAGAGACCCAGTACTTC
length: 13; V: TRBV5-5; J: TRBJ1-2; size: -; D: TRBD1; CDR3: CASSWGQVDGYTF; DNA: TGTGCCAGCAGCTGGGGACAGGTGGATGGCTACACCTTC
length: 14; V: TRBV7-9; J: TRBJ2-7; size: -; D: TRBD2; CDR3: CASSRSGTSYEQYF; DNA: TGTGCCAGCAGCCGATCTGGGACTAGCTACGAGCAGTACTTC
length: 15; V: TRBV19; J: TRBJ2-7; size: -; D: -; CDR3: CASSIGRGIGDEQYF; DNA: TGTGCCAGTAGTATCGGGCGGGGAATCGGCGACGAGCAGTACTTC
length: 16; V: TRBV28; J: TRBJ2-7; size: -; D: -; CDR3: CASSPGGVSSSYEQYF; DNA: TGTGCCAGCAGTCCAGGGGGGGTATCGTCGTCCTACGAGCAGTACTTC
length: 15; V: TRBV4-1; J: TRBJ1-5; size: -; D: TRBD1; CDR3: CASRPGQGAIEPQHF; DNA: TGCGCCAGCAGACCCGGACAGGGGGCGATTGAGCCCCAGCATTTT
length: 18; V: TRBV6-1; J: TRBJ2-3; size: -; D: TRBD2; CDR3: CASSVSGSFISHTDTQYF; DNA: TGTGCCAGCAGTGTAAGCGGGAGTTTTATCTCCCACACAGATACGCAGTATTTT
length: 13; V: TRBV6-1; J: TRBJ2-5; size: few; D: -; CDR3: CASSAGLSGTQYF; DNA: TGTGCCAGCAGTGCGGGACTTTCTGGGACCCAGTACTTC